These 3 T cell receptor beta chains originate from one sample sequenced in a study of T cells after posttransplantation cyclophosphamide. Generated by immunoSEQ multiplex PCR, the TCRdb table keeps only in-frame clones and is missing some. The repertoire holds roughly 20,000 clones, with under 99% as singletons. Cells defined as naive were viable CD3+CD4+ or CD3+CD8+ and CCR7+CD45RA+CD45RO-CD95-CD27+CD28+. Material: naive CD4+ T cells sorted from PBMCs. All receptors derive from a man between 40 and 49 years old in good health, CMV-negative, and a related stem cell transplant donor.

This clone occurred once. This rearrangement joins TRBV19 to TRBJ2-1; 11 nucleotides match TRBD2. Germline-derived CDR1 and CDR2 are LNHDA and SQIVND (reference sequence). CDR3 length equals 17 residues. V was clipped by 4 bases and J by 0 bases; unmatched bases: 5. The CDR3 here is CASSRTSGPSSYNEQFF. The DNA of the CDR3 is TGTGCCAGTAGTAGGACTAGCGGGCCAAGCTCCTACAATGAGCAGTTCTTC.

CDR3 in amino acids: CASSEMGAIQYF. CDR3 coding DNA: TGTGCCAGCAGTGAGATGGGGGCCATTCAGTACTTC. The gene calls are TRBV6-1 and TRBJ2-4; D may be TRBD1 (6 bases). Germline CDR1 MNHNS, CDR2 SASEGT. Trimming took 3 bases from V and 9 from J, leaving 9 bases between them. This CDR3 is 12 amino acids long.

The V gene is TRBV6-5, the J gene TRBJ2-5; D remains unclear. This CDR3 is built from 11 residues. Germline V CDR1 and CDR2: MNHEY, SVGAGI. V lost 7 bases and J 4 bases, leaving 7 bases between the germline ends. The CDR3 protein is CASTRGETQYF. The CDR3 bases are TGTGCCAGCACTAGAGGAGAGACCCAGTACTTC.